This T cell receptor (beta chain) was recorded in a study of blood T cell repertoires in COVID-19. Authors' processing steps: By means of reference gene primer amplification, nucleated cell counts were estimated. The method was immunoSEQ multiplex PCR; TCRdb's version includes in-frame clones alone and lacks a portion of them. V and J calls and clone size are given by that table; D and trimming were obtained from the DNA. The sample contains about 220,000 clones, 84% of which appear only once. The CDR3 is made up of 16 amino acids. The ends were cut back, 5 bases at V and 0 bases at J, with 13 bases in the middle. Germline CDR1 SNHLY, CDR2 FYNNEI.

The chain combines TRBV2 with TRBJ1-4; D might be TRBD1 (6 bases). The sequenced sample consisted of peripheral blood. The receptor's source is a woman aged 55-70 years who had recovered from COVID-19. This CDR3 is CASSHRDTATNEKLFF. In DNA form, the CDR3 reads TGTGCCAGCAGTCACCGGGACACTGCAACTAATGAAAAACTGTTTTTT.